The rows below give T cell receptor beta chains drawn from one sample of a study of cytomegalovirus exposure and HLA in healthy donors. Clones were read by immunoSEQ multiplex PCR, and TCRdb kept only the in-frame ones, dropping some. The sample lists roughly 70,000 clones, 74% seen once, with over 10% in the top ten. Sequencing input: PBMCs. Receptor source: a human donor in good health. Both conserved end residues are part of each CDR3. A D gene is named only where the DNA matches it firmly. Not all rows give a size; the values are once, few, many and, for expanded clones, a class.

cdr3_length: 18; d_call: TRBD2; v_call: TRBV7-9; j_call: TRBJ2-2; clone_size: few; cdr3_aa: CSSSLPFRVAGGSGELFF; cdr3_nt: TGTTCCAGCAGCTTACCCTTCCGGGTAGCGGGAGGGTCCGGGGAGCTGTTTTTT
cdr3_length: 15; d_call: TRBD1; v_call: TRBV7-8; j_call: TRBJ2-7; clone_size: NA; cdr3_aa: CASSFTNRGIYEQYF; cdr3_nt: TGTGCCAGCAGCTTTACTAACAGGGGAATCTACGAGCAGTACTTC
cdr3_length: 15; d_call: NA; v_call: TRBV28; j_call: TRBJ2-7; clone_size: NA; cdr3_aa: CASSPTGLNSYEQYF; cdr3_nt: TGTGCCAGCAGTCCTACAGGGCTAAATTCCTACGAGCAGTACTTC
cdr3_length: 11; d_call: NA; v_call: TRBV20-1; j_call: TRBJ2-7; clone_size: NA; cdr3_aa: CSAGTSLGQYF; cdr3_nt: TGCTCCGCGGGGACCTCTCTCGGGCAGTACTTC
cdr3_length: 13; d_call: NA; v_call: TRBV30; j_call: TRBJ1-5; clone_size: NA; cdr3_aa: CAWTGEAGQPQHF; cdr3_nt: TGTGCCTGGACGGGGGAGGCTGGTCAGCCCCAGCATTTT
cdr3_length: 15; d_call: NA; v_call: TRBV30; j_call: TRBJ2-3; clone_size: few; cdr3_aa: CAWSRGGAGSDTQYF; cdr3_nt: TGTGCCTGGAGTCGTGGGGGTGCGGGGTCAGATACGCAGTATTTT
cdr3_length: 18; d_call: TRBD2; v_call: TRBV12-5; j_call: TRBJ2-5; clone_size: few; cdr3_aa: CASGFSRQLAGTQETQYF; cdr3_nt: TGTGCTAGTGGTTTTTCTCGCCAACTAGCGGGTACACAAGAGACCCAGTACTTC
cdr3_length: 11; d_call: NA; v_call: TRBV28; j_call: TRBJ2-5; clone_size: NA; cdr3_aa: CASSQSYSQYF; cdr3_nt: TGTGCCAGCAGCCAAAGTTACTCCCAGTACTTC
cdr3_length: 14; d_call: TRBD2; v_call: TRBV13; j_call: TRBJ2-5; clone_size: medium-sized; cdr3_aa: CASSLSGRRQTQYF; cdr3_nt: TGTGCCAGCAGCTTAAGCGGGAGGAGGCAGACCCAGTACTTC
cdr3_length: 17; d_call: TRBD2; v_call: TRBV5-1; j_call: TRBJ2-2; clone_size: NA; cdr3_aa: CASSPFTSGVNTGELFF; cdr3_nt: TGCGCCAGCAGCCCCTTCACTAGCGGGGTGAACACCGGGGAGCTGTTTTTT
cdr3_length: 14; d_call: NA; v_call: TRBV7-8; j_call: TRBJ1-5; clone_size: NA; cdr3_aa: CASSPGTASTPQHF; cdr3_nt: TGTGCCAGCAGCCCCGGGACTGCTTCAACGCCCCAGCATTTT
cdr3_length: 13; d_call: TRBD1; v_call: TRBV7-8; j_call: TRBJ1-1; clone_size: many; cdr3_aa: CASSQDRDGEAFF; cdr3_nt: TGTGCCAGCAGCCAGGACAGGGACGGTGAAGCTTTCTTT
cdr3_length: 12; d_call: TRBD1; v_call: TRBV6-5; j_call: TRBJ1-2; clone_size: NA; cdr3_aa: CASRTGGGGYTF; cdr3_nt: TGTGCCAGCAGGACAGGGGGCGGGGGCTACACCTTC
cdr3_length: 15; d_call: NA; v_call: TRBV13; j_call: TRBJ2-1; clone_size: NA; cdr3_aa: CASGLRPTSYNEQFF; cdr3_nt: TGTGCCTCGGGTCTCCGACCAACCTCCTACAATGAGCAGTTCTTC
cdr3_length: 15; d_call: NA; v_call: TRBV11-1; j_call: TRBJ2-5; clone_size: few; cdr3_aa: CASSLGVGDEETQYF; cdr3_nt: TGTGCCAGCAGCTTAGGCGTGGGAGATGAGGAGACCCAGTACTTC
cdr3_length: 13; d_call: NA; v_call: TRBV7-2; j_call: TRBJ2-7; clone_size: NA; cdr3_aa: CASSLSGSYEQYF; cdr3_nt: TGTGCCAGCAGCTTATCAGGGTCCTACGAGCAGTACTTC
cdr3_length: 13; d_call: NA; v_call: TRBV18; j_call: TRBJ1-1; clone_size: NA; cdr3_aa: CASSPPASTEAFF; cdr3_nt: TGTGCCAGCTCACCACCGGCCAGTACTGAAGCTTTCTTT
cdr3_length: 15; d_call: NA; v_call: TRBV5-4; j_call: TRBJ2-1; clone_size: NA; cdr3_aa: CASSLPGSSYNEQFF; cdr3_nt: TGTGCCAGCAGCTTGCCGGGGAGCTCCTACAATGAGCAGTTCTTC
cdr3_length: 13; d_call: NA; v_call: TRBV11-3; j_call: TRBJ2-7; clone_size: NA; cdr3_aa: CASHPPASYEQYF; cdr3_nt: TGTGCCAGCCATCCCCCAGCGTCCTACGAGCAGTACTTC
cdr3_length: 17; d_call: NA; v_call: TRBV5-1; j_call: TRBJ1-1; clone_size: few; cdr3_aa: CASRPEWQSGRGTEAFF; cdr3_nt: TGCGCCAGCAGGCCCGAGTGGCAGTCAGGGAGGGGCACTGAAGCTTTCTTT
cdr3_length: 15; d_call: TRBD1; v_call: TRBV5-4; j_call: TRBJ1-6; clone_size: NA; cdr3_aa: CASSHRQGAVSPLHF; cdr3_nt: TGTGCCAGCAGCCACCGACAGGGGGCGGTTTCACCCCTCCACTTT
cdr3_length: 14; d_call: NA; v_call: TRBV30; j_call: TRBJ2-7; clone_size: once; cdr3_aa: CAWSAGQGIGEQYF; cdr3_nt: TGTGCCTGGAGTGCTGGGCAGGGGATTGGCGAGCAGTACTTC
cdr3_length: 14; d_call: TRBD1; v_call: TRBV5-1; j_call: TRBJ2-5; clone_size: NA; cdr3_aa: CASSSGQSQETQYF; cdr3_nt: TGCGCCAGCAGCTCGGGACAGTCCCAAGAGACCCAGTACTTC
cdr3_length: 15; d_call: TRBD2; v_call: TRBV6-1; j_call: TRBJ2-5; clone_size: NA; cdr3_aa: CASSEGREGWETQYF; cdr3_nt: TGTGCCAGCAGTGAGGGGAGGGAGGGATGGGAGACCCAGTACTTC
cdr3_length: 15; d_call: TRBD1; v_call: TRBV7-9; j_call: TRBJ2-7; clone_size: NA; cdr3_aa: CASRSPGQGGYEQYF; cdr3_nt: TGTGCCAGCAGGTCTCCGGGACAGGGTGGCTACGAGCAGTACTTC
cdr3_length: 14; d_call: NA; v_call: TRBV9; j_call: TRBJ2-5; clone_size: NA; cdr3_aa: CASSVGGGRETQYF; cdr3_nt: TGTGCCAGCAGCGTAGGAGGGGGTCGAGAGACCCAGTACTTC
cdr3_length: 16; d_call: TRBD2; v_call: TRBV7-9; j_call: TRBJ2-7; clone_size: NA; cdr3_aa: CASSLARASGSHEQYF; cdr3_nt: TGTGCCAGCAGCTTAGCGCGGGCTAGCGGGAGTCACGAGCAGTACTTC
cdr3_length: 15; d_call: TRBD2; v_call: TRBV19; j_call: TRBJ2-3; clone_size: NA; cdr3_aa: CASSILAGVTDTQYF; cdr3_nt: TGTGCCAGTAGTATTCTAGCGGGAGTCACAGATACGCAGTATTTT
cdr3_length: 16; d_call: NA; v_call: TRBV30; j_call: TRBJ1-1; clone_size: once; cdr3_aa: CAWSVGVGVGNTEAFF; cdr3_nt: TGTGCCTGGAGTGTAGGTGTAGGGGTGGGGAACACTGAAGCTTTCTTT
cdr3_length: 16; d_call: TRBD1; v_call: TRBV29-1; j_call: TRBJ2-6; clone_size: NA; cdr3_aa: CSVEVADRVGANVLTF; cdr3_nt: TGCAGCGTTGAAGTGGCTGACAGGGTCGGGGCCAACGTCCTGACTTTC
cdr3_length: 15; d_call: NA; v_call: TRBV5-4; j_call: TRBJ2-1; clone_size: NA; cdr3_aa: CASSLGERGYNEQFF; cdr3_nt: TGTGCCAGCAGCTTGGGGGAGCGCGGCTACAATGAGCAGTTCTTC
cdr3_length: 14; d_call: NA; v_call: TRBV30; j_call: TRBJ2-2; clone_size: NA; cdr3_aa: CAWSARTVTGELFF; cdr3_nt: TGTGCCTGGAGTGCTCGGACAGTTACCGGGGAGCTGTTTTTT
cdr3_length: 14; d_call: NA; v_call: TRBV27; j_call: TRBJ2-7; clone_size: NA; cdr3_aa: CASSLLGGSYEQYF; cdr3_nt: TGTGCCAGCAGTTTACTGGGGGGCTCCTACGAGCAGTACTTC
cdr3_length: 16; d_call: TRBD2; v_call: TRBV5-6; j_call: TRBJ2-1; clone_size: few; cdr3_aa: CASSGATSGRSNEQFF; cdr3_nt: TGTGCCAGCAGCGGGGCTACTAGCGGGAGGTCCAATGAGCAGTTCTTC
cdr3_length: 15; d_call: TRBD1; v_call: TRBV5-1; j_call: TRBJ1-5; clone_size: NA; cdr3_aa: CASSLEGGRNQPQHF; cdr3_nt: TGCGCCAGCAGCTTGGAAGGGGGCAGGAATCAGCCCCAGCATTTT
cdr3_length: 13; d_call: TRBD2; v_call: TRBV6-1; j_call: TRBJ2-7; clone_size: once; cdr3_aa: CASSEFSAGGGYF; cdr3_nt: TGTGCCAGCAGTGAATTCTCGGCGGGAGGGGGGTACTTC
cdr3_length: 15; d_call: TRBD2; v_call: TRBV6-6; j_call: TRBJ2-7; clone_size: NA; cdr3_aa: CASSTTSGSSYEQYF; cdr3_nt: TGTGCCAGCAGTACAACTAGCGGAAGCTCCTACGAGCAGTACTTC
cdr3_length: 14; d_call: TRBD2; v_call: TRBV27; j_call: TRBJ2-1; clone_size: once; cdr3_aa: CASRWLAEHNEQFF; cdr3_nt: TGTGCCAGCAGATGGCTAGCGGAACACAATGAGCAGTTCTTC
cdr3_length: 17; d_call: TRBD1; v_call: TRBV4-1; j_call: TRBJ1-3; clone_size: NA; cdr3_aa: CASSQDLGQGSGNTIYF; cdr3_nt: TGCGCCAGCAGCCAAGATCTGGGACAGGGGTCTGGAAACACCATATATTTT
cdr3_length: 15; d_call: TRBD2; v_call: TRBV9; j_call: TRBJ2-7; clone_size: NA; cdr3_aa: CASSVGTSGRVEQYF; cdr3_nt: TGTGCCAGCAGCGTAGGGACTAGCGGGAGGGTCGAGCAGTACTTC